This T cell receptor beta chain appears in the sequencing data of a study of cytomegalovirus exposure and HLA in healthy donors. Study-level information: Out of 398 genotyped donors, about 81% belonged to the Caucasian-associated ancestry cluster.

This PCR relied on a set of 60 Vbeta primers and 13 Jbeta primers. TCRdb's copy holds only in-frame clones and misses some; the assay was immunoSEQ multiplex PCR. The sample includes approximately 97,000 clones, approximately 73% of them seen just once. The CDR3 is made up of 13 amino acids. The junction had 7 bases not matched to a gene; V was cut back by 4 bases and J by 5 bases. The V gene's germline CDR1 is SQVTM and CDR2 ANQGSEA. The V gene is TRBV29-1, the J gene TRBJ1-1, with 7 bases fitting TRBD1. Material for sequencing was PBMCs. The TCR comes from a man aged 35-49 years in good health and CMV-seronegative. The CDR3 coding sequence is TGCAGCGTTGCCGACAGGGATGGAACTGAAGCTTTCTTT. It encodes CSVADRDGTEAFF. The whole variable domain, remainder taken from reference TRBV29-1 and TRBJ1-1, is SAVISQKPSRDICQRGTSLTIQCQVDSQVTMMFWYRQQPGQSLTLIATANQGSEATYESGFVIDKFPISRPNLTFSTLTVSNMSPEDSSIYLCSVADRDGTEAFFGQGTRLTVV.